Below are 10 T cell receptor beta chains sequenced from a single sample in a study of blood T cell repertoires in COVID-19. The assay was immunoSEQ multiplex PCR, and TCRdb's table has in-frame clones only and misses some. The sample comprises about 39,000 clones, approximately 85% of which are singletons, and 3.5% to 4.5% rests with the top ten. The sequenced sample was peripheral blood. These receptors came from a man in his 60s with acute or convalescent COVID-19.

The chain has TRBV5-1 and TRBJ2-1, with D possibly TRBD1 on 6 matching bases. Deletions cut 0 bases from V and 10 bases from J, with 14 bases between. Germline assignment: CDR1 SGHRS and CDR2 YFSETQ. The CDR3 sequence is 14 residues long. CDR3 in DNA: TGCGCCAGCAGCTTGGTGGGGGCAGCGCAGGAGCAGTTCTTC. This encodes CASSLVGAAQEQFF.

The chain links TRBV9 to TRBJ2-1, with 9 bases identical to TRBD1. The germline V gene has CDR1 SGDLS and CDR2 YYNGEE. The CDR3 runs 15 residues. J was trimmed by 2 bases and V by 3 bases; bases with no gene match: 3. This CDR3 is CASSAGQGPYNEQFF. The CDR3 region has the DNA TGTGCCAGCAGCGCGGGACAGGGACCCTACAATGAGCAGTTCTTC. The full variable domain, in which reference TRBV9 and TRBJ2-1 provide the parts outside the CDR3, is DSGVTQTPKHLITATGQRVTLRCSPRSGDLSVYWYQQSLDQGLQFLIQYYNGEERAKGNILERFSAQQFPDLHSELNLSSLELGDSALYFCASSAGQGPYNEQFFGPGTRLTVL.

V is TRBV7-9 and J is TRBJ2-5; D gene unclear. The germline V gene has CDR1 SEHNR and CDR2 FQNEAQ (reference sequence). Trimming stripped 0 bases from V and 5 bases from J, with 10 bases between. The CDR3 contains 14 residues. CDR3 loop: CASSLAALIETQYF. CDR3 nucleotide sequence: TGTGCCAGCAGCTTAGCAGCGCTTATTGAGACCCAGTACTTC.

The chain is built from TRBV6-5 and TRBJ2-2, with a weak D call TRBD2 (6 bases). Germline values: CDR1 MNHEY, CDR2 SVGAGI. This CDR3 has 15 residues. V was clipped by 2 bases and J by 7 bases, with 14 bases between them. The CDR3 region is CASSYAGPKIGELFF. CDR3 DNA sequence: TGTGCCAGCAGTTACGCGGGGCCTAAAATCGGGGAGCTGTTTTTT.

V usage is TRBV19 and J usage is TRBJ2-3; D is perhaps TRBD1 (5 bases). Germline CDR1 and CDR2: LNHDA and SQIVND (reference sequence). The CDR3 is made up of 13 amino acids. V was cut by 6 bases and J by 1 base, with 8 bases left in between. The CDR3 region is CASRVGGTDTQYF. The CDR3, as DNA: TGTGCCAGTAGGGTAGGGGGCACAGATACGCAGTATTTT.

The DNA for the CDR3 is TGTGCCTGGAGACAGGGGGCCTTACGCACCGGGGAGCTGTTTTTT. Protein product: CAWRQGALRTGELFF. This rearrangement joins TRBV30 to TRBJ2-2, with 9 bases aligning to TRBD1. Per germline, CDR1 GTSNPN and CDR2 SVGIG (reference sequence). This CDR3 has 15 residues. The V segment lost 3 bases and the J segment 4 bases; nucleotides outside the gene matches: 6.

The rearrangement links TRBV30 to TRBJ1-1, with 9 bases matching TRBD1. From germline, CDR1 is GTSNPN and CDR2 SVGIG (reference sequence). Trimming cost V 6 bases and J 7 bases; bases outside gene matches: 3. CDR3 length: 11 amino acids. DNA for the CDR3: TGTGCCTGCGGGACAGGGAATGAAGCTTTCTTT. Translated, it gives CACGTGNEAFF.

This chain uses TRBV5-1 with TRBJ1-3; D call uncertain. The CDR3 contains 14 residues. The germline V gene encodes CDR1 SGHRS and CDR2 YFSETQ. The V and J ends lost 0 bases and 4 bases respectively, with 8 bases between them. The DNA for the CDR3 is TGCGCCAGCAGCTTGGATGGAGAAGGAAACACCATATATTTT. As protein: CASSLDGEGNTIYF. The complete variable domain, with remaining parts taken from reference TRBV5-1 and TRBJ1-3, reads KAGVTQTPRYLIKTRGQQVTLSCSPISGHRSVSWYQQTPGQGLQFLFEYFSETQRNKGNFPGRFSGRQFSNSRSEMNVSTLELGDSALYLCASSLDGEGNTIYFGEGSWLTVV.

Of note for this clone: The junction shows a germline mismatch at one end, possibly a read error. The rearrangement uses TRBV23-1 and TRBJ2-5; a weak D match, TRBD1 (5 bases). Being an ORF, TRBV23-1 has a function that is uncertain. The CDR3 covers 11 residues. The CDR3: CASSQEQGPNF. CDR3 bases: TGCGCCAGCAGTCAGGAGCAGGGCCCGAACTTC.

This chain joins TRBV20-1 and TRBJ2-2, with D tentatively TRBD1 (6 bases). The CDR3 covers 14 residues. Germline lookup yields CDR1 DFQATT and CDR2 SNEGSKA (reference sequence). Trimming shortened V by 3 bases and J by 5 bases, and 13 bases separated the two germline ends. DNA for the CDR3: TGCAGTGCTAGTGACAACAGGGAAACCGGGGAGCTGTTTTTT. Encoded protein: CSASDNRETGELFF.